Included here is one TCR beta chain sequence, with context. The same CDR3 can be traced to other DNA sequences in this sample. The CDR3 extends over 11 amino acids. Germline CDR1 is SQVTM and CDR2 is ANQGSEA. The V and J ends lost 3 bases and 1 base respectively, with 3 bases between them. Data came from immunoSEQ multiplex PCR; TCRdb stores just in-frame clones and leaves some out. The sample has more than 300,000 clones, more than 70% seen once. This sample was taken from a study of blood T cell repertoires in COVID-19. The sequence came from a woman in her forties or fifties with acute or convalescent COVID-19. This rearrangement joins TRBV29-1 to TRBJ2-5; the D is unclear. The sample taken for sequencing was peripheral blood. This CDR3 is CSVDSQETQYF. CDR3 DNA sequence: TGCAGCGTTGATAGCCAAGAGACCCAGTACTTC.